A selection of T cell receptor beta chains follows, all from one sample in a study of T-cell reconstitution after alpha-beta-depleted transplantation in children. TCRdb recomputed calls from the PCR reads with MiXCR, one row per CDR3 protein. The table lists 300,000 to 350,000 distinct CDR3 sequences, around 25% of them singletons. Sample: PBMCs, mostly from graft donor cells, taken 180 days after TCRalphabeta/CD19-depleted stem cell transplant. The receptor set was obtained from a male patient between 5 and 17 years old who had a stem cell transplant for acute lymphoblastic leukemia, so the T cells may come from the graft donor. CDR3s include the opening cysteine and the closing phenylalanine or tryptophan. D genes are given only for firm matches. Size is omitted from some rows. Given values are once, few, many or a class for expanded clones.

>.|.|TRBV5-1|TRBJ2-7
TGCGCCAGCAGCGAGGTCCCCTACGAGCAGTACTTC
CASSEVPYEQYF
>TRBD1|few|TRBV10-3|TRBJ2-1
TGTGCCATCAGTGCGGTCCGGGACAGGGGGCCCAATGAGCAGTTCTTC
CAISAVRDRGPNEQFF
>.|.|TRBV12-3/TRBV12-4|TRBJ2-2
TGTGCCAGCAGTCGGGACTTGAAACTTACTAACACCGGGGAGCTGTTTTTT
CASSRDLKLTNTGELFF
>.|few|TRBV7-2|TRBJ1-1
TGTGCCAGCAGTTATGGGTGGGTCCGGGGCATGAACACTGAAGCTTTCTTT
CASSYGWVRGMNTEAFF
>.|.|TRBV7-9|TRBJ2-7
TGTGCCAGCAGCTTAGGCAGGCAGGGGAGCTCCTACGAGCAGTACTTC
CASSLGRQGSSYEQYF
>TRBD2|many|TRBV10-3|TRBJ2-1
TGTGCCATCAGCCAGACTAGCGGGAGGGCAACCTACAATGAGCAGTTCTTC
CAISQTSGRATYNEQFF
>.|.|TRBV20-1|TRBJ1-2
TGCAGTGCTAGGGGCGCGTTTGGCTACACCTTC
CSARGAFGYTF
>.|.|TRBV18|TRBJ2-1
TGTGCCAGCTCACCAGCCGGGACCAGAGGCAATGAGCAGTTCTTC
CASSPAGTRGNEQFF
>.|few|TRBV7-9|TRBJ1-2
TGTGCCAGCAGCTTAGCGGGGCGGTCCTATGGCTACACCTTC
CASSLAGRSYGYTF
>TRBD1|few|TRBV5-1|TRBJ2-2
TGCGCCAGCAGATCTTCCGGGACAGGGAGGAACGGGGAGCTGTTTTTT
CASRSSGTGRNGELFF
>.|.|TRBV18|TRBJ2-7
TGTGCCAGCTCACCGACCGGGACGGCACCCTACGAGCAGTACTTC
CASSPTGTAPYEQYF
>.|.|TRBV10-3|TRBJ2-5
TGTGCCACCATTGGGACTCTTGGGGAGACCCAGTACTTC
CATIGTLGETQYF
>.|few|TRBV11-2|TRBJ2-2
TGTGCCAGCAGCTTAGAGAGGGAGAACACCGGGGAGCTGTTTTTT
CASSLERENTGELFF
>TRBD2|.|TRBV20-1|TRBJ2-3
TGCAGTGCTGGACTAGCGGGGAGGTCCGATACGCAGTATTTT
CSAGLAGRSDTQYF
>TRBD2|.|TRBV4-1|TRBJ2-5
TGCGCCAGCAGCCAAGATCCCACTAGCGAGGAGACCCAGTACTTC
CASSQDPTSEETQYF
>TRBD1|few|TRBV12-3/TRBV12-4|TRBJ2-2
TGTGCCAGCAGTAGACAGGGTATCGGGGAGCTGTTTTTT
CASSRQGIGELFF
>.|.|TRBV7-9|TRBJ2-1
TGTGCCAGCAGCTTAGCACAGTCCTACAATGAGCAGTTCTTC
CASSLAQSYNEQFF
>TRBD1|few|TRBV9|TRBJ2-1
TGTGCCAGCAGCGTAGTGGGACAGGGGGCATATTCGGGGCAGTTCTTC
CASSVVGQGAYSGQFF
>TRBD2|.|TRBV7-6|TRBJ2-1
TGTGCCAGCAGCTCGGGACTAGCGGGAGTGGCAAATGAGCAGTTCTTC
CASSSGLAGVANEQFF
>.|.|TRBV20-1|TRBJ2-2
TGCAGTGCTAGACAAAATGGACGGGCAGCCGGGGAGCTGTTTTTT
CSARQNGRAAGELFF
>TRBD2|.|TRBV27|TRBJ2-1
TGTGCCAGCAGTTTAGACCCACTAGCGGGATTGATAGATGAGCAGTTCTTC
CASSLDPLAGLIDEQFF
>.|few|TRBV20-1|TRBJ1-1
TGCAGTGCTACTAGGATGAACACTGAAGCTTTCTTT
CSATRMNTEAFF
>.|.|TRBV10-3|TRBJ2-7
TGTGCCATCAGAAAAAATCCACCGGGACATTTCTACGAGCAGTACTTC
CAIRKNPPGHFYEQYF
>.|.|TRBV5-5|TRBJ1-1
TGTGCCAGCAGCCGGACGAACTTGATCGAAGCTTTCTTT
CASSRTNLIEAFF
>TRBD2|few|TRBV5-1|TRBJ2-1
TGCGCCAGCAGCTTGCTCGGACTAGCGGCCTACAATGAGCAGTTCTTC
CASSLLGLAAYNEQFF
>TRBD2|.|TRBV4-2|TRBJ2-1
TGTGCCAGCAGCCAAGGGGGGGGGTTTGGGACTATATACGGTGGAGTTCGGCACAATGAGCAGTTCTTC
CASSQGGGFGTIYGGVRHNEQFF
>.|.|TRBV5-1|TRBJ1-2
TGCGCCAGCAGCTTGGTTACAGGATATGGCTACACCTTC
CASSLVTGYGYTF
>.|.|TRBV12-5|TRBJ2-2
TGTGCTAGTGGTTTGGAGGGCTCCGGGGAGCTGTTTTTT
CASGLEGSGELFF
>TRBD1|.|TRBV20-1|TRBJ2-7
TGCAGTGCTAAGGCGTGGGACAGTTCCTACGAGCAGTACTTC
CSAKAWDSSYEQYF
>TRBD1|.|TRBV7-9|TRBJ2-1
TGTGCCAGCAGCTCGGGACAGGGCGATGAGCAGTTCTTC
CASSSGQGDEQFF